The 14 T cell receptor beta chains reported below all come from one sample, sequenced in a study of T cell repertoires in cytomegalovirus infection. TCRdb reanalysed the reads using MiXCR and keeps one entry per CDR3 protein. The sample consists of some 600,000 distinct CDR3 sequences, 20% to 25% of them appearing once. The sequenced material came from CD8+ T cells from PBMCs. These receptors all come from a human donor in good health (CMV status not recorded). Some clones in this sample may be carry-over from other donors' samples.

At least ten counts were recorded for this clonotype. V and J are TRBV7-8 and TRBJ2-1; possibly TRBD1 or TRBD2 for D (5 bases each). The CDR3 spans 15 residues. Germline CDR1 and CDR2: SGHVS and FQNEAQ. Trimming shortened V by 3 bases and J by 8 bases, and 17 bases separated the two germline ends. CDR3 nucleotides: TGTGCCAGCAGCTTCACCGGGACCCCGGCTTATGAGCAGTTCTTC. As protein: CASSFTGTPAYEQFF.

The chain recombines TRBV29-1 with TRBJ1-4; D is perhaps TRBD1 (5 bases). Germline CDR1 reads SQVTM; CDR2 reads ANQGSEA. Trimming removed 5 bases from V and 8 bases from J, with 18 bases in between. The CDR3 contains 14 residues. CDR3 residues: CSVQGFLGVEKLFF. In DNA, the CDR3 is TGCAGCGTTCAAGGTTTCCTAGGGGTGGAAAAACTGTTTTTT. The full variable domain, with the rest looked up from reference TRBV29-1 and TRBJ1-4, is SAVISQKPSRDICQRGTSLTIQCQVDSQVTMMFWYRQQPGQSLTLIATANQGSEATYESGFVIDKFPISRPNLTFSTLTVSNMSPEDSSIYLCSVQGFLGVEKLFFGSGTQLSVL.

The chain couples TRBV2 to TRBJ2-3; tentatively, D is TRBD2 (7 bases). Germline values: CDR1 SNHLY, CDR2 FYNNEI. The V gene lost 7 bases and the J gene lost 2 bases, with 13 bases spanning the gap. The CDR3 is 14 residues long. For the CDR3, the DNA is TGTGCCAGCACGCGGGGGCCGCTCACAGATACGCAGTATTTT. Encoded protein: CASTRGPLTDTQYF.

There are a few counts of this clonotype. V and J are TRBV10-3 and TRBJ1-2; 7 bases are shared with TRBD1. The trim removed 8 bases at V and 6 bases at J, leaving 9 bases unmatched. CDR1 ENHRY and CDR2 SYGVKD come from the germline V gene. The CDR3 runs to 13 residues. The CDR3 loop reads CAILPGGTHGYTF. The CDR3 region has the DNA TGTGCCATCCTCCCAGGGGGGACCCATGGCTACACCTTC.

This clonotype was counted between two and nine times. This rearrangement joins TRBV5-4 to TRBJ2-7; 9 positions match TRBD1. Germline V gene data show CDR1 as SGHNT and CDR2 as YYREEE (reference sequence). V was pared by 0 bases and J by 2 bases, with 3 bases of the junction left unmatched. The CDR3 is 15 amino acids. The chain's CDR3 is CASSLVQGAPYEQYF. The CDR3 DNA follows: TGTGCCAGCAGCTTGGTACAGGGGGCCCCCTACGAGCAGTACTTC. The whole variable domain, remainder taken from reference TRBV5-4 and TRBJ2-7, is ETGVTQSPTHLIKTRGQQVTLRCSSQSGHNTVSWYQQALGQGPQFIFQYYREEENGRGNFPPRFSGLQFPNYSSELNVNALELDDSALYLCASSLVQGAPYEQYFGPGTRLTVT.

The J gene is TRBJ2-1, the V gene TRBV6-4; 11 bases are shared with TRBD2. The CDR3 consists of 20 residues. CDR1 is MRHNA, CDR2 SNTAGT, per germline. Trimming removed 7 bases from V and 2 bases from J; junction bases left unmatched: 19. The CDR3 region has the DNA TGTGCCAGCATCTTCCCTCCGGGGACCGAGACTAGCGGGGCCTACAATGAGCAGTTCTTC. Its translation is CASIFPPGTETSGAYNEQFF.

The rearrangement uses TRBV19 and TRBJ1-5; D gene unclear. CDR3 size: 14 residues. The V and J ends lost 3 bases and 2 bases respectively, with 8 bases between them. Per germline, CDR1 LNHDA and CDR2 SQIVND (reference sequence). The CDR3 spells CASSMVGGNQPQHF. The CDR3 nucleotides read TGTGCCAGTAGTATGGTTGGCGGCAATCAGCCCCAGCATTTT.

The genes are TRBV12-3 or TRBV12-4 and TRBJ1-5; D gene uncertain. V was pared by 3 bases and J by 7 bases, with 7 bases between. The CDR3 is 12 amino acids. The CDR3 here is CASSLPRQPQHF. The CDR3 region has the DNA TGTGCCAGCAGTTTGCCCCGCCAGCCCCAGCATTTT.

This clonotype has at least ten counts. The chain has TRBV7-8 and TRBJ2-1, with 7 bases fitting TRBD2. CDR1 and CDR2 (germline): SGHVS, FQNEAQ. There are 15 residues in the CDR3. The ends lost 6 bases at V and 1 base at J; junction bases unmatched: 6. CDR3 coding DNA: TGTGCCAGCAGTCTGGGGGGGTTTTCCTACAATGAGCAGTTCTTC. It encodes CASSLGGFSYNEQFF.

CDR3 DNA sequence: TGTGCCAGCAGTTACTCGGAAGTAGCGCGCACCGGGGAGCTGTTTTTT. It specifies CASSYSEVARTGELFF. The rearrangement links TRBV6-2 or TRBV6-3 to TRBJ2-2, with D perhaps TRBD2 (5 bases). V lost 0 bases and J lost 4, with 12 bases in between. The CDR3 is 16 amino acids. Germline V gene data show CDR1 as MNHEY and CDR2 as SVGEGT.

This clonotype was detected many times. The rearrangement links TRBV28 to TRBJ2-2, with 7 bases lining up with TRBD1. Germline V gene data show CDR1 as MDHEN and CDR2 as SYDVKM. The CDR3 runs to 15 residues. Trimming cost V 4 bases and J 1 base; bases outside gene matches: 3. The CDR3 region has the DNA TGTGCCAGCAGTTATCGACAGGGGAACACCGGGGAGCTGTTTTTT. It encodes CASSYRQGNTGELFF.

At least ten counts were recorded for this clonotype. The chain recombines TRBV7-9 with TRBJ2-5, with a weak D call TRBD1 (8 bases). The CDR3 loop spans 16 amino acids. Germline-derived CDR1 and CDR2 are SEHNR and FQNEAQ (reference sequence). The V and J ends lost 3 bases and 4 bases respectively, with 18 bases between them. The CDR3 coding sequence is TGTGCCAGCAGCTTCGTCCTACAGGGGGGGTTAGAGACCCAGTACTTC. Residues: CASSFVLQGGLETQYF. Combining the CDR3 with reference TRBV7-9 and TRBJ2-5 gives the whole variable domain DTGVSQNPRHKITKRGQNVTFRCDPISEHNRLYWYRQTLGQGPEFLTYFQNEAQLEKSRLLSDRFSAERPKGSFSTLEIQRTEQGDSAMYLCASSFVLQGGLETQYFGPGTRLLVL.

This chain connects TRBV29-1 to TRBJ1-2; D is unclear. In germline, CDR1 is SQVTM, CDR2 ANQGSEA. Trimming shortened V by 5 bases and J by 8 bases, and 15 bases separated the two germline ends. This CDR3 contains 12 residues. This CDR3 is CSVPSGRRGYTF. The CDR3, as DNA: TGCAGCGTTCCTTCGGGCCGGAGGGGCTACACCTTC.

This rearrangement joins TRBV5-1 to TRBJ2-3; 10 bases align to TRBD2. CDR3 length: 19 residues. Germline-derived CDR1 and CDR2 are SGHRS and YFSETQ. V shed 4 bases and J 2 bases; nucleotides not matched to a gene: 16. In DNA form, the CDR3 reads TGCGCCAGCAGCAACCACGGTAGCGGGGGGCCATACCTCACAGATACGCAGTATTTT. It specifies CASSNHGSGGPYLTDTQYF.